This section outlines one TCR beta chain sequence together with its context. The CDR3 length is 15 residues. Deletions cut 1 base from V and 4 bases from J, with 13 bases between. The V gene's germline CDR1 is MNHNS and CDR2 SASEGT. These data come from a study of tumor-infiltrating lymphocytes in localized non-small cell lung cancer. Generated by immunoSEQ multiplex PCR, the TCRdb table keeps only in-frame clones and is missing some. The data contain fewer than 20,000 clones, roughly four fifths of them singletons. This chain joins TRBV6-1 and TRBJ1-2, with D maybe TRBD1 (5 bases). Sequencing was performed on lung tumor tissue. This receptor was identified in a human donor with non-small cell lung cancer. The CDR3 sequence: CASSEVGQGLYGYTF. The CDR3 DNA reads TGTGCCAGCAGTGAAGTTGGGCAGGGTCTCTATGGCTACACCTTC.